The next 10 T cell receptor beta chains were all read from a single sample in a study of T-cell memory formation after mild COVID-19. TCRdb itself ran the 5' RACE reads through MiXCR, one entry per CDR3 protein. The data hold 300,000 to 350,000 distinct CDR3 sequences, with around 15% observed a single time. The sample taken for sequencing was PBMCs or a T cell subset sorted from them (not recorded which). The receptors shown here come from a man between 18 and 29 years old who had mild COVID-19 (a few samples of this study predate the infection). Cell type and time point are not known.

In its sample, this clonotype was seen a few times. This chain joins TRBV19 and TRBJ1-6; D gene unclear. Per the germline V gene, CDR1 is LNHDA and CDR2 is SQIVND (reference sequence). This CDR3 region has 17 residues. Trimming shortened V by 3 bases and J by 0 bases, and 12 bases separated the two germline ends. The CDR3 loop is CASSMESASSYNSPLHF. In DNA, the CDR3 is TGTGCCAGTAGTATGGAGAGCGCCAGCTCCTATAATTCACCCCTCCACTTT.

As DNA, the CDR3 is TGTGCCAGCAGCGCCGGGACAGCATCCTACGAGCAGTACTTC. Its translation: CASSAGTASYEQYF. V is TRBV7-6 and J is TRBJ2-7; 7 nucleotides align to TRBD1. J was trimmed by 1 base and V by 5 bases; bases with no gene match: 5. The CDR3 sequence is 14 residues long. The germline gives CDR1 SGHVS, CDR2 FNYEAQ. The variable domain in full, completed from reference TRBV7-6 and TRBJ2-7, reads GAGVSQSPRYKVTKRGQDVALRCDPISGHVSLYWYRQALGQGPEFLTYFNYEAQQDKSGLPNDRFSAERPEGSISTLTIQRTEQRDSAMYRCASSAGTASYEQYFGPGTRLTVT.

This clonotype was seen more than once but under ten times. The rearrangement joins TRBV5-6 to TRBJ2-3; TRBD1 agrees at 7 bases. CDR1 and CDR2 from the germline V gene are SGHDT and YYEEEE. The length of the CDR3 is 12 residues. J was trimmed by 10 bases and V by 4 bases; bases with no gene match: 6. DNA for the CDR3: TGTGCCAGCAGCCCCGGGACAGTAGCGCAGTATTTT. It is translated as CASSPGTVAQYF.

This clonotype was counted between two and nine times. V gene TRBV7-2 combines with J gene TRBJ1-5; D gene ambiguous. Trimming pared 1 base from V and 0 bases from J, leaving 7 bases between. CDR1 and CDR2 (germline): SGHTA, FQGNSA. The CDR3 has 15 amino acids. As DNA, the CDR3 is TGTGCCAGCAGCTTAGGCCGCCTTAGCAATCAGCCCCAGCATTTT. Protein: CASSLGRLSNQPQHF.

This clonotype has more than one count but fewer than ten. The chain couples TRBV20-1 to TRBJ2-4; TRBD1 is a possible D gene (5 bases). The CDR3 totals 13 residues. The V end was cut by 4 bases, the J end by 9 bases, with 16 bases between. The germline V gene has CDR1 DFQATT and CDR2 SNEGSKA (reference sequence). The CDR3 is CSAISRVDGIQYF. The CDR3 nucleotides are TGCAGTGCTATTTCCAGGGTTGACGGCATTCAGTACTTC.

This clonotype has a single count. This chain uses TRBV7-2 with TRBJ2-3, with 7 bases lining up with TRBD1. Germline values: CDR1 SGHTA, CDR2 FQGNSA. V lost 3 bases and J lost 6; bases outside the gene matches: 6. This CDR3 spans 14 amino acids. CDR3 amino acids: CASSLGQRLDTQYF. CDR3 bases: TGTGCCAGCAGCTTGGGACAGAGACTCGATACGCAGTATTTT.

CDR3: CASTFGTPNSPLHF. CDR3 DNA sequence: TGTGCCAGCACCTTCGGGACACCTAATTCACCCCTCCACTTT. The chain employs TRBV6-1 and TRBJ1-6, with D perhaps TRBD1 (6 bases). Germline V gives CDR1 MNHNS, CDR2 SASEGT. The CDR3 sequence is 14 residues long. V lost 7 bases to trimming and J lost 6 bases, with 13 bases between them.

This chain joins TRBV6-5 and TRBJ2-5; D is perhaps TRBD1 (6 bases). The V end lost 0 bases, the J end lost 5 bases, and 13 bases lay between the germline ends. The CDR3 is 15 amino acids. CDR1 and CDR2 from the germline V gene are MNHEY and SVGAGI. CDR3 loop: CASSYSAGARETQYF. In nucleotides, the CDR3 is TGTGCCAGCAGTTACTCGGCAGGGGCGCGGGAGACCCAGTACTTC.

The rearrangement joins TRBV24-1 to TRBJ2-5; D is uncertain. CDR3 length: 11 amino acids. Trimming removed 9 bases at V and 5 bases at J, with 9 bases between. Germline V gives CDR1 KGHDR, CDR2 SFDVKD. The CDR3 sequence is CATEYLETQYF. In DNA, the CDR3 is TGTGCCACCGAGTATTTGGAGACCCAGTACTTC.

This clonotype was observed a few times. The V call is TRBV5-6, the J call TRBJ1-6; D gene ambiguous. The CDR3 totals 12 residues. V was pared by 4 bases and J by 10 bases, with 9 bases between. Germline CDR1 reads SGHDT; CDR2 reads YYEEEE. The chain's CDR3 is CASSPRRSPLHF. Written as DNA, the CDR3 is TGTGCCAGCAGCCCCCGGCGATCACCCCTCCACTTT.